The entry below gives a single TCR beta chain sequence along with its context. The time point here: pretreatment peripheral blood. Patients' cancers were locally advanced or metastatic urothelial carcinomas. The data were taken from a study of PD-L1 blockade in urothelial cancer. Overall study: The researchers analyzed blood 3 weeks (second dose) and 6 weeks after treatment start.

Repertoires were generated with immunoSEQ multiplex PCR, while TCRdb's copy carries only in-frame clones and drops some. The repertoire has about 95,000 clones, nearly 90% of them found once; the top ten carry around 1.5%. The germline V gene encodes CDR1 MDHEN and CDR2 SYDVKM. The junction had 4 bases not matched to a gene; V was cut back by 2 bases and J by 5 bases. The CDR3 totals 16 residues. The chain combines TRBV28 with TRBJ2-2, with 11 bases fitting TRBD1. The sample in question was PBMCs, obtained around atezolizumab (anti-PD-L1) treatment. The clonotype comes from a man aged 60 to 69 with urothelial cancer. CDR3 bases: TGTGCCAGCAGTTTAACCGGGACAGGGGGGACCGGGGAGCTGTTTTTT. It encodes CASSLTGTGGTGELFF.